These 20 T cell receptor beta chains came from one sample sequenced in a study of T-cell reconstitution after alpha-beta-depleted transplantation in children. Findings of the study overall: Several hundred expanded graft clones reportedly were the source of alpha-beta T cells about two months after transplant.

Their target antigens are unknown. Preparing the TCRbeta library involved the use of unique molecular identifiers. MiXCR was run by TCRdb on the PCR reads, yielding one entry per CDR3 protein. The profile shows approximately 30,000 distinct CDR3 sequences, about 7% of them singletons. The material sequenced was peripheral blood, taken 60 days after TCRalphabeta/CD19-depleted stem cell transplant. The receptors derive from a child under two years old who had a stem cell transplant for acute myeloid leukemia, so the T cells may come from the graft donor.

This clonotype has at least ten counts. V gene TRBV11-2 combines with J gene TRBJ1-1; D is possibly TRBD1 (5 bases). The germline V gene encodes CDR1 SGHAT and CDR2 FQNNGV. This CDR3 contains 13 residues. The V and J ends lost 5 bases and 1 base respectively, with 8 bases between them. CDR3 DNA: TGTGCCAGCAGCGTTAGGGGGAACACTGAAGCTTTCTTT. Protein product: CASSVRGNTEAFF. The full variable domain, its missing parts supplied by reference TRBV11-2 and TRBJ1-1, is EAGVAQSPRYKIIEKRQSVAFWCNPISGHATLYWYQQILGQGPKLLIQFQNNGVVDDSQLPKDRFSAERLKGVDSTLKIQPAKLEDSAVYLCASSVRGNTEAFFGQGTRLTVV.

This clonotype has a count of ten or more. V usage is TRBV7-9 and J usage is TRBJ2-7, with 9 bases matching TRBD2. Looked up from germline, CDR1 is SEHNR and CDR2 is FQNEAQ (reference sequence). The CDR3 extends over 15 amino acids. V trimming: 1 base; J trimming: 2 bases; junction bases outside the gene matches: 3. The CDR3 nucleotides read TGTGCCAGCAGCTTAGATCTAGCGGGAACCTACGAGCAGTACTTC. Its translation: CASSLDLAGTYEQYF.

This clonotype was observed many times. V gene TRBV24-1 combines with J gene TRBJ2-1; a possible D gene is TRBD1 (5 bases). V was pared by 4 bases and J by 3 bases, with 12 bases between. Per the germline V gene, CDR1 is KGHDR and CDR2 is SFDVKD. The CDR3 extends over 15 amino acids. The CDR3: CATSEGPGVYNEQFF. The DNA for the CDR3 is TGTGCCACCAGTGAGGGGCCGGGTGTCTACAATGAGCAGTTCTTC.

This sequence joins TRBV11-3 and TRBJ2-1, with 14 bases that match TRBD2. This CDR3 has 15 residues. V shed 5 bases and J 5 bases; nucleotides not matched to a gene: 2. CDR1 and CDR2 (germline): SGHNT, YENEEA. CDR3 DNA: TGTGCCAGCAGCCGGACTAGCGGGAGGCACAATGAGCAGTTCTTC. Its translation: CASSRTSGRHNEQFF.

This clonotype was seen at least ten times. This sequence joins TRBV4-3 and TRBJ2-7, with 14 bases aligning to TRBD2. V shed 5 bases, J shed 4 bases, and the junction held 4 bases outside the gene matches. CDR1 and CDR2 from the germline V gene are LGHNA and YSLEER. CDR3 length: 15 amino acids. The CDR3 here is CASSTRTSGRYEQYF. CDR3 bases: TGCGCCAGCAGCACACGGACTAGCGGGAGGTACGAGCAGTACTTC.

This clonotype was seen at least ten times. The rearrangement links TRBV6-2 or TRBV6-3 to TRBJ2-2, with D uncertain. The germline V and J ends were trimmed by 4 bases and 4 bases, with 13 bases remaining between them. The germline V gene encodes CDR1 MNHEY and CDR2 SVGEGT. The CDR3 sequence is 15 residues long. The CDR3 loop is CASSWARKGTGELFF. The DNA for the CDR3 is TGTGCCAGCAGTTGGGCCAGAAAGGGCACCGGGGAGCTGTTTTTT.

This clonotype was detected many times. This chain links TRBV5-6 with TRBJ2-5, with unresolved D. Germline lookup yields CDR1 SGHDT and CDR2 YYEEEE. Trimming left V 3 bases short and J 4 bases short, with 13 bases between. The length of the CDR3 is 14 residues. The CDR3 is CASSSQISPETQYF. CDR3 bases: TGTGCCAGCAGCTCCCAAATAAGTCCAGAGACCCAGTACTTC.

This clonotype showed up many times. This chain uses TRBV5-1 with TRBJ1-1, with D perhaps matching TRBD1 (5 bases). The V end was cut by 5 bases, the J end by 7 bases, with 15 bases between. The CDR3 contains 13 residues. Germline V gene lookup returns CDR1 SGHRS and CDR2 YFSETQ. The CDR3 region is CASRDAGLIEAFF. The DNA of the CDR3 is TGCGCCAGCAGGGACGCGGGACTGATTGAAGCTTTCTTT.

This clonotype occurred many times. V usage is TRBV18 and J usage is TRBJ1-5; TRBD1 agrees at 7 bases. Trimming at V came to 4 bases and at J to 5 bases, leaving 5 bases not matched to a gene. The CDR3 is made up of 14 amino acids. Germline assignment: CDR1 KGHSH and CDR2 LQKENI. CDR3 protein: CASSLDREDQPQHF. For the CDR3, the DNA is TGTGCCAGCTCACTTGACAGGGAGGATCAGCCCCAGCATTTT.

The table lists this clonotype with many counts. The genes are TRBV4-3 and TRBJ2-7; 8 bases align to TRBD2. The J segment lost 0 bases and the V segment lost 0 bases, leaving 1 base of the junction unmatched. Looked up from germline, CDR1 is LGHNA and CDR2 is YSLEER. This CDR3 has 15 amino acids. CDR3 sequence (DNA): TGCGCCAGCAGCCAAGAAGGGACTAGCTCCTACGAGCAGTACTTC. Encoded protein: CASSQEGTSSYEQYF.

This clonotype occurred a few times. The CDR3 is CASSYYTGPGAAEAFF. The CDR3 bases are TGTGCCAGCAGTTACTATACGGGGCCTGGAGCCGCTGAAGCTTTCTTT. The chain recombines TRBV6-5 with TRBJ1-1, with D possibly TRBD1 on 5 matching bases. The CDR3 covers 16 residues. V lost 1 base and J lost 6, with 18 bases in between. The V gene's germline CDR1 is MNHEY and CDR2 SVGAGI.

In this sample, this clonotype turned up many times. V and J are TRBV29-1 and TRBJ2-7; 7 positions agree with TRBD2. From germline, CDR1 is SQVTM and CDR2 ANQGSEA. This CDR3 spans 13 amino acids. Trimming removed 5 bases from V and 6 bases from J; junction bases left unmatched: 10. The CDR3 DNA is TGCAGCGTTATGACGGGAGGCTCGTCCGAGCAGTACTTC. Translating gives CSVMTGGSSEQYF.

This clonotype appeared a few times. This chain connects TRBV5-4 to TRBJ2-2; 9 nucleotides match TRBD2. CDR1 and CDR2 (germline): SGHNT, YYREEE (reference sequence). The V segment lost 5 bases and the J segment 0 bases; nucleotides outside the gene matches: 8. The CDR3 extends over 17 amino acids. The CDR3 DNA is TGTGCCAGCAGTCGAGATTTAGCGGGAGCGAACACCGGGGAGCTGTTTTTT. It translates to CASSRDLAGANTGELFF.

This clonotype occurred many times. The gene calls are TRBV7-9 and TRBJ1-2; D remains ambiguous. V was trimmed by 5 bases and J by 0 bases, leaving 13 bases between them. The CDR3 has 15 amino acids. Germline CDR1 is SEHNR and CDR2 is FQNEAQ (reference sequence). The CDR3 sequence: CASSPPTKTNYGYTF. The CDR3 DNA reads TGTGCCAGCAGCCCCCCGACCAAAACTAACTATGGCTACACCTTC.

This clonotype showed up many times. V gene TRBV5-1 combines with J gene TRBJ2-1, with D unclear. Deletions cut 1 base from V and 6 bases from J, with 17 bases between. CDR3 length: 16 residues. CDR1 and CDR2 from the germline V gene are SGHRS and YFSETQ. The CDR3 loop is CASSLRLLKGLNEQFF. CDR3 sequence (DNA): TGCGCCAGCAGCTTGAGACTTCTTAAAGGCCTCAATGAGCAGTTCTTC.

This clonotype was observed at least ten times. J is TRBJ2-3 and V is TRBV12-3 or TRBV12-4; TRBD2 matches 7 bases. CDR3 length: 14 amino acids. V lost 3 bases and J lost 13; bases outside the gene matches: 13. The CDR3 protein is CASSLGGSSIVEYF. The DNA of the CDR3 is TGTGCCAGCAGTTTGGGAGGGTCTAGCATAGTCGAGTATTTT.

This clonotype has a count of ten or more. The chain is built from TRBV29-1 and TRBJ2-4, with D possibly matching TRBD1 (5 bases). Germline V gene data show CDR1 as SQVTM and CDR2 as ANQGSEA. This CDR3 contains 12 residues. V was shortened by 4 bases and J by 7 bases, with 11 bases between the two germline ends. Here the CDR3 DNA reads TGCAGCGTTGTAGGGGTAGGGAACATTCAGTACTTC. Translation: CSVVGVGNIQYF.

The V and J genes are TRBV19 and TRBJ2-1; D is uncertain. V lost 3 bases, J lost 8 bases, and 14 bases lay in between. There are 14 residues in the CDR3. Per the germline V gene, CDR1 is LNHDA and CDR2 is SQIVND (reference sequence). The CDR3 here is CASSMSPRAHEQFF. For the CDR3, the DNA is TGTGCCAGTAGTATGAGTCCTAGGGCCCATGAGCAGTTCTTC.

This clonotype came up many times. The chain recombines TRBV12-3 or TRBV12-4 with TRBJ1-6; D gene unclear. CDR3 size: 15 residues. V dropped 5 bases and J dropped 0 bases, with 8 bases sitting between them. The CDR3 DNA follows: TGTGCCAGCAGTGGCAGGAGCTCCTATAATTCACCCCTCCACTTT. The encoded protein is CASSGRSSYNSPLHF.

This clonotype has a count of ten or more. CDR3 amino acids: CASSLAFGGGETQYF. CDR3 nucleotide sequence: TGCGCCAGCAGCTTGGCATTCGGGGGTGGAGAGACCCAGTACTTC. V is TRBV5-1 and J is TRBJ2-5, with D possibly being TRBD2 (6 bases). The CDR3 consists of 15 residues. V gave up 0 bases and J gave up 4 bases, with 13 bases separating them. From germline, CDR1 is SGHRS and CDR2 YFSETQ.